This entry lists 30 T cell receptor beta chains sequenced from one sample in a study of OX40 agonist ivuxolimab in advanced cancers. The library was generated by the immunoSEQ multiplex PCR assay. The immuneACCESS repertoire file appears here via TCRdb, limited to in-frame rearrangements. These files lack a portion of the clones; in checked studies, under half of the deficit traces to unresolved V genes, and the cause of the others is not known. The sample profile shows 75,000 to 90,000 clones; around 90% of them were found once. The ten largest clones add up to 0.55% to 0.65% of the sample. The specimen was CD4+ or CD8+ T cells sorted from blood, collected in a trial of the OX40 agonist ivuxolimab. Every receptor here comes from an adult with an advanced solid tumor such as melanoma, head and neck, liver or kidney cancer.

V usage is TRBV9 and J usage is TRBJ2-7; 11 bases match TRBD1. Germline loops: CDR1 SGDLS, CDR2 YYNGEE. V lost 4 bases to trimming and J lost 3 bases; unmatched junction nucleotides: 6. This CDR3 comprises 15 residues. The CDR3 loop reads CASSPGQGAYYEQYF. As DNA, the CDR3 is TGTGCCAGCAGCCCCGGACAGGGGGCTTACTACGAGCAGTACTTC.

This chain connects TRBV6-1 to TRBJ1-4; D remains ambiguous. The CDR3 is 16 amino acids. The V end was cut by 0 bases, the J end by 5 bases, with 13 bases between. Germline V gene sequence: CDR1 MNHNS, CDR2 SASEGT. The CDR3 region is CASSEAVPNRNEKLFF. Written as DNA, the CDR3 is TGTGCCAGCAGTGAAGCGGTACCCAACCGGAATGAAAAACTGTTTTTT.

CDR3 region: CASSLGGGFSSSYNEQFF. Written as DNA, the CDR3 is TGTGCCAGCAGCTTAGGAGGGGGGTTCTCAAGCTCCTACAATGAGCAGTTCTTC. The V call is TRBV11-3, the J call TRBJ2-1; perhaps D is TRBD1 or TRBD2 (6 bases each). Trimming shortened V by 1 base and J by 0 bases, and 16 bases separated the two germline ends. The CDR3 covers 18 residues. CDR1 is SGHNT, CDR2 YENEEA, per germline.

The chain carries TRBV9 and TRBJ2-2; no reliable D call. CDR3 size: 14 residues. V shed 0 bases and J shed 2 bases, with 5 bases lying between them. Looked up from germline, CDR1 is SGDLS and CDR2 is YYNGEE. CDR3 nucleotides: TGTGCCAGCAGCGTAGTAGGAAACACCGGGGAGCTGTTTTTT. This codes for CASSVVGNTGELFF.

In this sample, this clone turned up once. The V call is TRBV29-1, the J call TRBJ2-6; 7 bases agree with TRBD2. The germline CDR1 and CDR2 sequences are SQVTM and ANQGSEA. The CDR3 is 15 residues long. The V gene end was trimmed by 8 bases and the J gene end by 0 bases; junction bases not matched to a gene: 7. The CDR3 DNA is TGCAGCATTGCGGGGGATAGCTCTGGGGCCAACGTCCTGACTTTC. Its translation: CSIAGDSSGANVLTF. Filled out from reference TRBV29-1 and TRBJ2-6, the complete variable domain reads SAVISQKPSRDICQRGTSLTIQCQVDSQVTMMFWYRQQPGQSLTLIATANQGSEATYESGFVIDKFPISRPNLTFSTLTVSNMSPEDSSIYLCSIAGDSSGANVLTFGAGSRLTVL.

The rearrangement uses TRBV5-3 and TRBJ2-7; D unclear. TRBV5-3 is an ORF, and what it does is uncertain. V was shortened by 3 bases and J by 3 bases, with 19 bases between the two germline ends. The CDR3 is 16 amino acids. The CDR3 sequence is CARSSPRAACYYEQYF. The CDR3 DNA reads TGTGCCAGAAGCTCACCCCGGGCAGCATGCTACTACGAGCAGTACTTC.

The chain is built from TRBV4-1 and TRBJ2-5; 8 nucleotides align to TRBD2. The CDR3 runs to 14 residues. CDR1 is MGHRA, CDR2 YSYEKL, per germline. The trim removed 7 bases at V and 2 bases at J, leaving 6 bases unmatched. The CDR3 coding sequence is TGCGCCAGCACGGTTAGCGGGACTCAAGAGACCCAGTACTTC. This sequence encodes CASTVSGTQETQYF.

V usage is TRBV15 and J usage is TRBJ2-5; D possibly matches TRBD1 or TRBD2 (6 bases each). Trimming removed 1 base from V and 5 bases from J, with 17 bases in between. CDR1 and CDR2 from the germline V gene are LNHNV and YYDKDF (reference sequence). The CDR3 loop spans 16 amino acids. This CDR3 is CATSRGWGAGVETQYF. Written as DNA, the CDR3 is TGTGCCACCAGCAGAGGTTGGGGGGCAGGGGTGGAGACCCAGTACTTC.

The chain is built from TRBV10-1 and TRBJ2-5, with D tentatively TRBD2 (5 bases). This CDR3 is built from 14 residues. The germline V gene encodes CDR1 WNHNN and CDR2 SYGVQD (reference sequence). V was trimmed by 6 bases and J by 6 bases, leaving 17 bases between them. CDR3 DNA sequence: TGCGCCAGCAGACCTTGCGGTCGAGGGAAGACCCAGTACTTC. This codes for CASRPCGRGKTQYF.

CDR3 amino acids: CASSLSRGMAFF. The CDR3 nucleotides are TGTGCCAGCAGCTTAAGCAGGGGTATGGCTTTCTTT. This chain joins TRBV7-3 and TRBJ1-1; a possible D gene is TRBD1 (6 bases). Trimming pared 1 base from V and 11 bases from J, leaving 11 bases between. Germline values: CDR1 SGHTA, CDR2 FQGTGA. The CDR3 covers 12 residues.

The chain links TRBV11-2 to TRBJ2-5; 8 bases map to TRBD1. Losses at the gene ends were 2 bases for V and 5 bases for J; bases not matched to a gene: 10. The V gene's germline CDR1 is SGHAT and CDR2 FQNNGV. CDR3 length equals 16 residues. CDR3: CASSLNPGQGRETQYF. As DNA, the CDR3 is TGTGCCAGCAGCTTAAACCCCGGACAGGGAAGGGAGACCCAGTACTTC.

This chain connects TRBV7-5 to TRBJ2-4; the table calls TRBD2, which could not be checked here. TRBV7-5 is marked as a pseudogene. The CDR3 runs to 17 residues. In nucleotides, the CDR3 is TGTGCCAGAAGCTTTACCCCCCGGGGAGTAACCAAAAACATTCAGTACTTC. It is translated as CARSFTPRGVTKNIQYF.

CDR3 nucleotides: TGTGCCAGCAGCCAAGGACTAGCGGGAGTAGGAGATACGCAGTATTTT. Its protein product is CASSQGLAGVGDTQYF. This sequence joins TRBV14 and TRBJ2-3; TRBD2 agrees at 12 bases. This CDR3 contains 16 residues. Per the germline V gene, CDR1 is SGHDN and CDR2 is FVKESK. With 1 base clipped from V and 5 bases from J, the junction kept 4 bases outside the gene matches.

This rearrangement joins TRBV27 to TRBJ2-1, with TRBD2 identical over 8 bases. The CDR3 contains 17 residues. V lost 6 bases and J lost 5; bases outside the gene matches: 15. Looked up from germline, CDR1 is MNHEY and CDR2 is SMNVEV (reference sequence). Written as DNA, the CDR3 is TGTGCCAGCAGCTCGTTCATGAGCGGGGGAATCCACAATGAGCAGTTCTTC. Amino acid sequence: CASSSFMSGGIHNEQFF.

In this sample, this clone turned up once. The chain combines TRBV19 with TRBJ2-3, with 7 bases fitting TRBD2. Germline V gives CDR1 LNHDA, CDR2 SQIVND (reference sequence). The V and J ends lost 3 bases and 5 bases, in that order; junction bases with no gene match: 5. The CDR3 is 14 residues long. The DNA of the CDR3 is TGTGCCAGTAGTATCGCTAGCGGCGGAGATACGCAGTATTTT. Protein product: CASSIASGGDTQYF.

This clone turned up a few times. This sequence joins TRBV2 and TRBJ1-1; TRBD1 matches at 8 bases. Germline V gene sequence: CDR1 SNHLY, CDR2 FYNNEI. The CDR3 consists of 14 residues. The J segment lost 5 bases and the V segment lost 7 bases, leaving 9 bases of the junction unmatched. This CDR3 is CASITGTGYTEAFF. Written as DNA, the CDR3 is TGTGCCAGCATCACCGGGACAGGTTATACTGAAGCTTTCTTT.

The chain employs TRBV13 and TRBJ2-1; 9 nucleotides line up with TRBD2. V shed 5 bases, J shed 4 bases, and the junction held 6 bases outside the gene matches. The germline CDR1 and CDR2 sequences are PRHDT and FYEKMQ (reference sequence). The CDR3 sequence is 15 residues long. The CDR3 loop is CASSAGLATYNEQFF. Here the CDR3 DNA reads TGTGCCAGCAGCGCTGGACTAGCGACGTACAATGAGCAGTTCTTC.

The chain uses TRBV7-2 and TRBJ2-6; TRBD1 or TRBD2 may be the D gene (5 bases each). CDR3 length equals 15 residues. In germline, CDR1 is SGHTA, CDR2 FQGNSA. V shed 1 base and J shed 1 base, with 5 bases lying between them. DNA for the CDR3: TGTGCCAGCAGCTTAGGGGGGTCTGGGGCCAACGTCCTGACTTTC. Its protein product is CASSLGGSGANVLTF.

The V call is TRBV30, the J call TRBJ2-5; 9 nucleotides line up with TRBD2. Germline lookup yields CDR1 GTSNPN and CDR2 SVGIG (reference sequence). V was clipped by 5 bases and J by 7 bases; unmatched bases: 8. This CDR3 contains 13 residues. CDR3 coding DNA: TGTGCCTGGGGGCGGGAGGGCCGTGGGACCCAGTACTTC. This gives the protein CAWGREGRGTQYF. Using reference TRBV30 and TRBJ2-5 for the parts outside the CDR3, the full variable domain is SQTIHQWPATLVQPVGSPLSLECTVEGTSNPNLYWYRQAAGRGLQLLFYSVGIGQISSEVPQNLSASRPQDRQFILSSKKLLLSDSGFYLCAWGREGRGTQYFGPGTRLLVL.

The chain is built from TRBV21-1 and TRBJ2-1. TRBV21-1 is an annotated pseudogene. CDR3 length equals 15 residues. The DNA of the CDR3 is TGTGCCAGCAGTGGAAGAGTGAGCTCCTACAATGAGCAGTTCTTC. This sequence encodes CASSGRVSSYNEQFF.

The V call is TRBV6-1, the J call TRBJ2-7; no firm D call. CDR1 is MNHNS and CDR2 is SASEGT in the germline V gene. This CDR3 is 15 amino acids long. The V end lost 2 bases, the J end lost 5 bases, and 16 bases lay between the germline ends. CDR3 DNA: TGTGCCAGCAGTGAATTCAAGTTCCCAAGCGACGAGCAGTACTTC. It translates to CASSEFKFPSDEQYF.

The V and J genes are TRBV11-2 and TRBJ1-1; tentative D call: TRBD1 (6 bases). The CDR3 spans 17 residues. Germline V gives CDR1 SGHAT, CDR2 FQNNGV. Trimming left V 5 bases short and J 6 bases short, with 25 bases between. The CDR3 DNA is TGTGCCAGCAGCCCTACTGTGGATCGGGGGGCGAGATCTGAAGCTTTCTTT. Its protein product is CASSPTVDRGARSEAFF.

This chain links TRBV6-1 with TRBJ1-1, with TRBD1 as a possible D gene (5 bases). The CDR3 consists of 15 residues. Trimming pared 8 bases from V and 2 bases from J, leaving 18 bases between. Looked up from germline, CDR1 is MNHNS and CDR2 is SASEGT. CDR3 sequence reads: CASLSGRVINTEAFF. The CDR3 DNA reads as TGTGCCAGCCTGTCGGGCAGGGTCATAAACACTGAAGCTTTCTTT.

This clone has just one count. The chain has TRBV7-9 and TRBJ2-7, with TRBD1 identical over 7 bases. Germline V lookup: CDR1 SEHNR, CDR2 FQNEAQ (reference sequence). There are 14 residues in the CDR3. The V and J ends lost 6 bases and 0 bases, in that order; junction bases with no gene match: 5. Here the CDR3 reads CASSLGTASYEQYF. CDR3 nucleotide sequence: TGTGCCAGCAGTTTGGGGACAGCCTCCTACGAGCAGTACTTC.

V gene TRBV10-3 combines with J gene TRBJ2-7, with 12 bases fitting TRBD1. V dropped 6 bases and J dropped 6; count of bases not matched to a gene: 6. Germline CDR1 and CDR2: ENHRY and SYGVKD. The CDR3 runs 14 residues. As DNA, the CDR3 is TGTGCCATCAGGACCGGGACAGGGGGCCGCGAGCAGTACTTC. Translated: CAIRTGTGGREQYF.

Of note for this clone: Other DNA sequences in this sample translate to the same CDR3. The V and J genes are TRBV28 and TRBJ1-1; TRBD1 might be the D (5 bases). Germline V gene data show CDR1 as MDHEN and CDR2 as SYDVKM. With 11 bases removed from V and 1 base from J, the gap between germline ends came to 8 bases. CDR3 length equals 11 residues. The CDR3 DNA is TGTGCCGAGAGGGGGAACACTGAAGCTTTCTTT. Protein product: CAERGNTEAFF. Full variable domain (missing parts from reference TRBV28 and TRBJ1-1): DVKVTQSSRYLVKRTGEKVFLECVQDMDHENMFWYRQDPGLGLRLIYFSYDVKMKEKGDIPEGYSVSREKKERFSLILESASTNQTSMYLCAERGNTEAFFGQGTRLTVV.

The rearrangement uses TRBV6-1 and TRBJ2-7; D is perhaps TRBD1 or TRBD2 (5 bases each). Germline lookup yields CDR1 MNHNS and CDR2 SASEGT. The CDR3 totals 13 residues. V was cut by 6 bases and J by 4 bases, with 13 bases left in between. CDR3 bases: TGTGCCAGCAGGGCCGGGACCGATTACGAGCAGTACTTC. Translated: CASRAGTDYEQYF.

The chain is built from TRBV7-8 and TRBJ2-5; possible D gene TRBD2, 6 bases. The germline V and J ends were trimmed by 5 bases and 9 bases, with 16 bases remaining between them. CDR3 length equals 13 residues. CDR1 and CDR2 (germline): SGHVS, FQNEAQ. This CDR3 reads CASSVIGRPAQYF. CDR3 sequence (DNA): TGTGCCAGCAGCGTGATCGGGAGACCGGCCCAGTACTTC.

The rearrangement uses TRBV5-1 and TRBJ2-3; 11 positions match TRBD2. The germline V gene has CDR1 SGHRS and CDR2 YFSETQ. With 0 bases clipped from V and 5 bases from J, the junction kept 5 bases outside the gene matches. The CDR3 loop spans 16 amino acids. The CDR3 sequence: CASSLAIGLAGDTQYF. CDR3 coding DNA: TGCGCCAGCAGCTTGGCCATTGGACTAGCGGGAGATACGCAGTATTTT. Together with reference TRBV5-1 and TRBJ2-3, the CDR3 gives the full variable domain: KAGVTQTPRYLIKTRGQQVTLSCSPISGHRSVSWYQQTPGQGLQFLFEYFSETQRNKGNFPGRFSGRQFSNSRSEMNVSTLELGDSALYLCASSLAIGLAGDTQYFGPGTRLTVL.

This chain uses TRBV29-1 with TRBJ1-1, with unresolved D. Trimming took 1 base from V and 1 from J, leaving 10 bases between them. The CDR3 extends over 14 amino acids. Germline V CDR1 and CDR2: SQVTM, ANQGSEA. CDR3 sequence (DNA): TGCAGCGTTGAAGCTGTCGCGGGGAACACTGAAGCTTTCTTT. Protein sequence: CSVEAVAGNTEAFF. The full variable domain, in which reference TRBV29-1 and TRBJ1-1 provide the parts outside the CDR3, is SAVISQKPSRDICQRGTSLTIQCQVDSQVTMMFWYRQQPGQSLTLIATANQGSEATYESGFVIDKFPISRPNLTFSTLTVSNMSPEDSSIYLCSVEAVAGNTEAFFGQGTRLTVV.